Listed here are 28 T cell receptor beta chains from one sample, sequenced in a study of a mutant IDH1 vaccine in newly diagnosed glioma. The time point here: baseline, week 1 (first vaccination visit). Sample treatment: pre-vaccination baseline after standard-of-care therapy. TCRdb's table, derived via immunoSEQ multiplex PCR, lists solely in-frame clones and lacks some. The sample contains some 61,000 clones, about 86% of which appear only once. The material sequenced was PBMCs, taken from a glioma patient treated with radiotherapy, temozolomide or both. Receptors originate from a man aged 25 to 40 with glioma.

The J gene is TRBJ2-7, the V gene TRBV30; possible D gene TRBD1, 5 bases. V was pared by 3 bases and J by 3 bases, with 6 bases between. The CDR3 spans 11 residues. Germline CDR1 GTSNPN, CDR2 SVGIG (reference sequence). As DNA, the CDR3 is TGTGCCTGGAGCCAGGGCTACGAGCAGTACTTC. Translation: CAWSQGYEQYF.

The chain couples TRBV5-4 to TRBJ2-2, with TRBD1 matching over 8 bases. V shed 0 bases and J 4 bases; nucleotides not matched to a gene: 5. The CDR3 spans 16 residues. Germline CDR1 and CDR2: SGHNT and YYREEE (reference sequence). The CDR3, as DNA: TGTGCCAGCAGCTTGGTAGGACAGGGTCGCACCGGGGAGCTGTTTTTT. As protein: CASSLVGQGRTGELFF. Filled out from reference TRBV5-4 and TRBJ2-2, the complete variable domain reads ETGVTQSPTHLIKTRGQQVTLRCSSQSGHNTVSWYQQALGQGPQFIFQYYREEENGRGNFPPRFSGLQFPNYSSELNVNALELDDSALYLCASSLVGQGRTGELFFGEGSRLTVL.

This clone was recorded a few times. V is TRBV19 and J is TRBJ1-1; D not resolved. V was clipped by 1 base and J by 8 bases, with 5 bases between them. This CDR3 has 11 amino acids. Germline CDR1 reads LNHDA; CDR2 reads SQIVND (reference sequence). The CDR3 sequence is CASSIGGEAFF. The CDR3, as DNA: TGTGCCAGTAGTATAGGGGGAGAAGCTTTCTTT.

V is TRBV5-1 and J is TRBJ2-1; D not resolved. Germline V CDR1 and CDR2: SGHRS, YFSETQ. The CDR3 sequence is 12 residues long. V was trimmed by 0 bases and J by 9 bases, leaving 7 bases between them. This CDR3 reads CASSLAFGEQFF. DNA of the CDR3: TGCGCCAGCAGCTTGGCCTTTGGTGAGCAGTTCTTC.

V and J are TRBV5-1 and TRBJ1-2; 7 bases match TRBD1. This CDR3 has 14 amino acids. The germline CDR1 and CDR2 sequences are SGHRS and YFSETQ. J gave up 4 bases and V 2 bases, and 5 bases lay outside the gene matches. CDR3 protein: CASSLRQGGYGYTF. The CDR3, as DNA: TGCGCCAGCAGCTTACGACAGGGTGGCTATGGCTACACCTTC.

This clone was detected once. This chain connects TRBV14 to TRBJ2-7; D ambiguous. There are 15 residues in the CDR3. V gave up 1 base and J gave up 0 bases, with 10 bases separating them. From germline, CDR1 is SGHDN and CDR2 FVKESK. The CDR3 coding sequence is TGTGCCAGCAGCCAAGGACGGATCGGCTCCTACGAGCAGTACTTC. This gives the protein CASSQGRIGSYEQYF.

V is TRBV5-4 and J is TRBJ1-2; D not certain. The CDR3 consists of 16 residues. Germline CDR1 SGHNT, CDR2 YYREEE (reference sequence). V was cut by 2 bases and J by 6 bases, with 20 bases left in between. CDR3 sequence reads: CASSFRLLTPQDGYTF. DNA for the CDR3: TGTGCCAGCAGCTTTAGACTCCTCACACCTCAGGATGGCTACACCTTC.

This chain joins TRBV4-1 and TRBJ2-5; weak D call: TRBD2 (6 bases). Between the trimmed V and J ends, which lost 3 bases and 1 base, there was a span of 18 bases. The germline V gene encodes CDR1 MGHRA and CDR2 YSYEKL. This CDR3 is 17 amino acids long. CDR3 residues: CASSQSNSGDTQETQYF. CDR3 bases: TGCGCCAGCAGCCAGTCTAATAGCGGCGATACCCAAGAGACCCAGTACTTC.

The V and J genes are TRBV28 and TRBJ1-2; D not certain. CDR1 is MDHEN, CDR2 SYDVKM, per germline. The CDR3 extends over 13 amino acids. V shed 2 bases and J shed 4 bases, with 8 bases lying between them. CDR3 coding DNA: TGTGCCAGCAGTTTAAAGGTGCCCTATGGCTACACCTTC. It is translated as CASSLKVPYGYTF.

The chain uses TRBV13 and TRBJ1-1; D remains ambiguous. Germline V gene lookup returns CDR1 PRHDT and CDR2 FYEKMQ (reference sequence). The CDR3 loop spans 16 amino acids. Trimming cost V 1 base and J 0 bases, with 12 bases left between them. The CDR3 sequence: CASSLVSGKMNTEAFF. For the CDR3, the DNA is TGTGCCAGCAGCTTAGTTTCTGGGAAGATGAACACTGAAGCTTTCTTT.

This chain uses TRBV7-9 with TRBJ2-1; TRBD1 aligns across 11 bases. V lost 5 bases and J lost 4; bases outside the gene matches: 4. Germline V gene sequence: CDR1 SEHNR, CDR2 FQNEAQ (reference sequence). This CDR3 has 15 residues. CDR3 nucleotides: TGTGCCAGCAGCGGGACAGGGGGGGTTTACAATGAGCAGTTCTTC. Its protein product is CASSGTGGVYNEQFF.

The chain joins TRBV28 to TRBJ2-7; D ambiguous. V was clipped by 5 bases and J by 0 bases, with 14 bases between them. CDR1 and CDR2 from the germline V gene are MDHEN and SYDVKM. The CDR3 has 15 amino acids. CDR3 loop: CASSPRAANSYEQYF. CDR3 DNA sequence: TGTGCCAGCAGTCCCCGGGCAGCGAACTCCTACGAGCAGTACTTC.

V is TRBV19 and J is TRBJ1-1, with 8 bases fitting TRBD1. The CDR3 is 14 residues long. The V gene's germline CDR1 is LNHDA and CDR2 SQIVND (reference sequence). Trimming took 4 bases from V and 1 from J; bases not matched to a gene: 2. As DNA, the CDR3 is TGTGCCAGTAGTACAGGGGGCCGGAACACTGAAGCTTTCTTT. It is translated as CASSTGGRNTEAFF.

The rearrangement uses TRBV14 and TRBJ2-2, with D possibly matching TRBD1 (6 bases). The V gene lost 2 bases and the J gene lost 2 bases, with 12 bases spanning the gap. From germline, CDR1 is SGHDN and CDR2 FVKESK. The CDR3 spans 16 residues. The CDR3 loop reads CASSQQGLPNTGELFF. In nucleotides, the CDR3 is TGTGCCAGCAGCCAACAGGGGCTGCCAAACACCGGGGAGCTGTTTTTT.

This clone has a single count. The rearrangement links TRBV19 to TRBJ2-1, with no clear D. V was pared by 5 bases and J by 7 bases, with 15 bases between. Germline V gene sequence: CDR1 LNHDA, CDR2 SQIVND (reference sequence). The length of the CDR3 is 14 residues. The CDR3 DNA sequence: TGTGCCAGTAGTTCATCCCCCCTCGTGAATGAGCAGTTCTTC. This translates into CASSSSPLVNEQFF. The full variable domain, in which reference TRBV19 and TRBJ2-1 provide the parts outside the CDR3, is DGGITQSPKYLFRKEGQNVTLSCEQNLNHDAMYWYRQDPGQGLRLIYYSQIVNDFQKGDIAEGYSVSREKKESFPLTVTSAQKNPTAFYLCASSSSPLVNEQFFGPGTRLTVL.

The DNA of the CDR3 is TGTGCCAGCTCACCAAAGGGGTGGGATCCGTACCAAGAGACCCAGTACTTC. Translating gives CASSPKGWDPYQETQYF. The chain recombines TRBV18 with TRBJ2-5; tentatively, D is TRBD1 (5 bases). The V end lost 2 bases, the J end lost 0 bases, and 16 bases lay between the germline ends. CDR3 length equals 17 residues. In germline, CDR1 is KGHSH, CDR2 LQKENI.

The genes are TRBV6-1 and TRBJ1-3; 10 nucleotides agree with TRBD1. Germline CDR1 and CDR2: MNHNS and SASEGT. The length of the CDR3 is 15 residues. V dropped 3 bases and J dropped 2; count of bases not matched to a gene: 1. Here the CDR3 DNA reads TGTGCCAGCAGTGAGGGGACAGGGGCTGGAAACACCATATATTTT. Encoded protein: CASSEGTGAGNTIYF.

CDR3 in amino acids: CASSQTGSYEQYF. CDR3 in DNA: TGTGCCAGCAGCCAGACAGGGTCCTACGAGCAGTACTTC. The chain is built from TRBV7-9 and TRBJ2-7; 7 bases map to TRBD1. V lost 5 bases to trimming and J lost 1 base; unmatched junction nucleotides: 2. This CDR3 is built from 13 residues. CDR1 SEHNR and CDR2 FQNEAQ come from the germline V gene (reference sequence).

The chain combines TRBV2 with TRBJ2-1; the match to TRBD2 covers 7 bases. This CDR3 comprises 16 residues. CDR1 SNHLY and CDR2 FYNNEI come from the germline V gene. V gave up 6 bases and J gave up 9 bases; unmatched junction bases: 17. CDR3 DNA: TGTGCCAGCAGAAGTGCCCCGGGGGGTGGTCAAGGTGAGCAGTTCTTC. The encoded protein is CASRSAPGGGQGEQFF. Complete variable domain (other parts from reference TRBV2 and TRBJ2-1): EPEVTQTPSHQVTQMGQEVILRCVPISNHLYFYWYRQILGQKVEFLVSFYNNEISEKSEIFDDQFSVERPDGSNFTLKIRSTKLEDSAMYFCASRSAPGGGQGEQFFGPGTRLTVL.

V and J are TRBV9 and TRBJ2-1, with 9 bases identical to TRBD2. The germline gives CDR1 SGDLS, CDR2 YYNGEE. The CDR3 consists of 15 residues. V lost 0 bases, J lost 10 bases, and 8 bases stayed unmatched. The CDR3 protein is CASSVGGLAQGEQFF. DNA of the CDR3: TGTGCCAGCAGCGTAGGGGGACTAGCCCAAGGGGAGCAGTTCTTC.

The chain joins TRBV9 to TRBJ2-1, with unresolved D. The germline V gene encodes CDR1 SGDLS and CDR2 YYNGEE. The V end was cut by 1 base, the J end by 3 bases, with 11 bases between. This CDR3 comprises 15 residues. The CDR3 protein is CASSVSERYYNEQFF. In nucleotides, the CDR3 is TGTGCCAGCAGCGTATCTGAGCGATACTACAATGAGCAGTTCTTC.

The V gene is TRBV20-1, the J gene TRBJ2-7; D not certain. This CDR3 comprises 11 residues. Germline CDR1 reads DFQATT; CDR2 reads SNEGSKA (reference sequence). The V end was cut by 6 bases, the J end by 4 bases, with 10 bases between. CDR3 coding DNA: TGCAGTGCCGCCTTAGGTTACGAGCAGTACTTC. This encodes CSAALGYEQYF.

This clone was observed once. The rearrangement joins TRBV9 to TRBJ2-7; D possibly corresponds to TRBD2 (6 bases). This CDR3 spans 13 amino acids. Germline V gives CDR1 SGDLS, CDR2 YYNGEE. V shed 3 bases and J shed 6 bases, with 13 bases lying between them. CDR3 region: CASSATRRGEQYF. As DNA, the CDR3 is TGTGCCAGCAGCGCAACGAGGCGGGGCGAGCAGTACTTC.

The CDR3 region has the DNA TGTGCTAGTGGTTTGGTACCATGGACAGGGGGCCAATTTAATACCTACGAGCAGTACTTC. Encoded protein: CASGLVPWTGGQFNTYEQYF. The chain couples TRBV12-5 to TRBJ2-7; 11 bases map to TRBD1. The junction had 15 bases not matched to a gene; V was cut back by 0 bases and J by 2 bases. The length of the CDR3 is 20 residues. Germline V gene data show CDR1 as LGHNT and CDR2 as FRNRAP.

The chain carries TRBV19 and TRBJ2-3, with TRBD2 matching over 8 bases. V lost 7 bases to trimming and J lost 0 bases; unmatched junction nucleotides: 6. Germline CDR1 is LNHDA and CDR2 is SQIVND (reference sequence). CDR3 size: 15 residues. Here the CDR3 DNA reads TGTGCCAGTAACACACGGGGGGGCAGCACAGATACGCAGTATTTT. Its translation: CASNTRGGSTDTQYF.

The V call is TRBV7-2, the J call TRBJ2-3; possibly TRBD2 for D (6 bases). Germline V gives CDR1 SGHTA, CDR2 FQGNSA. V lost 8 bases to trimming and J lost 3 bases, with 15 bases between them. The CDR3 contains 14 residues. CDR3 bases: TGTGCCAGCGCACCGGGGGACCGTACAGATACGCAGTATTTT. Protein: CASAPGDRTDTQYF.

As concerns this clone: The sample carries other DNA sequences with the same CDR3. The V and J genes are TRBV6-1 and TRBJ2-3, with a possible D match to TRBD2 (6 bases). The CDR3 is 14 amino acids. Germline lookup yields CDR1 MNHNS and CDR2 SASEGT. The ends were cut back, 4 bases at V and 4 bases at J, with 12 bases in the middle. CDR3 residues: CASSAGWGADTQYF. In DNA, the CDR3 is TGTGCCAGCAGTGCCGGCTGGGGGGCAGATACGCAGTATTTT.

In DNA, the CDR3 is TGCGCCAGCAGCCTTAATCCTTCCGGGACAGGGCTATACGAGCAGTACTTC. This sequence encodes CASSLNPSGTGLYEQYF. This chain links TRBV5-1 with TRBJ2-7; TRBD1 matches at 9 bases. The V gene end was trimmed by 4 bases and the J gene end by 4 bases; junction bases not matched to a gene: 15. CDR3 length: 17 residues. Germline loops: CDR1 SGHRS, CDR2 YFSETQ.